This record looks at one T cell receptor (beta chain) sequence and its context. Its antigen remains unknown. A much larger clone differs from this one at a single base, so this may be a read error. These data are taken from a study of post-analysis software for immune sequencing data. Looking at the study overall: Disease courses included relapsing-remitting, secondary progressive and progressive-relapsing multiple sclerosis. Whole-study results and caveats: Included in a set of roughly five TRBV segments more frequent in patients than controls were TRBV5-6, TRBV5-1 and TRBV20-1. Strong co-clustering by F measure was seen for same-batch samples. Significantly decreased normalized Chao1 diversity was recorded for multiple sclerosis patients relative to controls.

With 5 bases removed from V and 8 bases from J, the gap between germline ends came to 16 bases. In germline, CDR1 is SGHRS, CDR2 YFSETQ. The CDR3 has 13 residues. The authors incorporated unique molecular identifiers into the TCR beta cDNA libraries. Approximately 500,000 cDNA molecules were obtained from approximately 0.91 to 9.4 million T cells. TCRdb reprocessed the PCR reads with MiXCR, giving one entry per CDR3 protein. The sample holds hundreds of thousands of distinct CDR3 sequences, roughly 27% seen once. The clonotype was recovered from a girl under 18 with multiple sclerosis. The V call is TRBV5-1, the J call TRBJ1-2; D remains unclear. Input material: blood. Here the CDR3 DNA reads TGCGCCAGCAGGAGGGCAGATTTCGCCGGCTACACCTTC. Amino acid sequence: CASRRADFAGYTF.